These 28 T cell receptor beta chains were sequenced from one sample in a study of beta chain features in type 1 diabetes (dated by TCRdb to 2016 to 2019). Library generation was performed with the immunoSEQ multiplex PCR assay. The entire amount of isolated RNA was reverse transcribed using the High Capacity cDNA Reverse Transcription Kit, so the sequenced TCRB transcripts were expressed ones. TCRdb mirrors the immuneACCESS table, restricted to in-frame sequences. Some clones are absent from its copies; in checked studies, under half trace to an unresolved V gene, and the reason for the others is unknown. In this sample the table shows 250,000 to 350,000 clones, around 15% of which occur a single time. The ten largest clones capture about 6.6% of the sample. Sequenced sample: central memory CD4+ T cells from blood. These receptors originate from a man aged 30 to 39 in good health.

J is TRBJ2-2 and V is TRBV9; D is undetermined. In germline, CDR1 is SGDLS, CDR2 YYNGEE. The CDR3 length is 15 residues. Trimming took off 0 bases at V and 2 bases at J, with 8 bases between the two ends. The chain's CDR3 is CASSVALINTGELFF. DNA of the CDR3: TGTGCCAGCAGCGTAGCTTTGATTAACACCGGGGAGCTGTTTTTT.

This clone has only a few counts. This chain links TRBV5-4 with TRBJ1-1, with D perhaps matching TRBD1 (5 bases). The CDR3 consists of 13 residues. The germline V gene encodes CDR1 SGHNT and CDR2 YYREEE (reference sequence). The germline V and J ends were trimmed by 0 bases and 4 bases, with 7 bases remaining between them. CDR3 amino acids: CASSLAGITEAFF. The DNA for the CDR3 is TGTGCCAGCAGCTTGGCAGGGATCACTGAAGCTTTCTTT.

The rearrangement links TRBV11-3 to TRBJ2-2; the D gene is possibly TRBD2 (5 bases). Germline V gene sequence: CDR1 SGHNT, CDR2 YENEEA. The CDR3 is 14 amino acids. The V end lost 4 bases, the J end lost 4 bases, and 10 bases lay between the germline ends. CDR3 nucleotides: TGTGCCAGCAGCTCCAACCGGGGCACCGGGGAGCTGTTTTTT. Amino acids: CASSSNRGTGELFF. Filled out from reference TRBV11-3 and TRBJ2-2, the complete variable domain reads EAGVVQSPRYKIIEKKQPVAFWCNPISGHNTLYWYLQNLGQGPELLIRYENEEAVDDSQLPKDRFSAERLKGVDSTLKIQPAELGDSAVYLCASSSNRGTGELFFGEGSRLTVL.

This clone was seen a few times. This chain joins TRBV5-8 and TRBJ1-2; no clear D. Germline assignment: CDR1 SGHTS and CDR2 YDEGEE. Trimming left V 3 bases short and J 0 bases short, with 18 bases between. CDR3 length: 17 amino acids. CDR3 bases: TGTGCCAGCAGCTCTAATGTCGAGTTGCGGTCTAACTATGGCTACACCTTC. Its protein product is CASSSNVELRSNYGYTF.

This chain uses TRBV7-7 with TRBJ1-2; no clear D gene. The CDR3 extends over 13 amino acids. Germline assignment: CDR1 SSHAT and CDR2 FNYEAQ (reference sequence). V lost 5 bases to trimming and J lost 8 bases, with 15 bases between them. CDR3 sequence: CASSREGIEGYTF. The CDR3 DNA reads as TGTGCCAGCAGCCGCGAGGGTATCGAGGGCTACACCTTC.

V and J are TRBV12-5 and TRBJ2-4, with a weak D call TRBD2 (5 bases). Germline values: CDR1 LGHNT, CDR2 FRNRAP. The CDR3 has 13 residues. V lost 4 bases and J lost 8, with 12 bases in between. The CDR3 sequence is CASGSSGMDIQYF. In DNA, the CDR3 is TGTGCTAGTGGTTCTTCGGGGATGGACATTCAGTACTTC.

The rearrangement uses TRBV5-1 and TRBJ2-7; D is perhaps TRBD1 (5 bases). The V and J ends lost 2 bases and 0 bases respectively, with 9 bases between them. The CDR3 consists of 14 residues. CDR1 is SGHRS and CDR2 is YFSETQ in the germline V gene. The CDR3 nucleotides are TGCGCCAGCAGCTTAAGACAGATCTCCTACGAGCAGTACTTC. Translation gives CASSLRQISYEQYF.

The chain couples TRBV28 to TRBJ2-4, with D possibly TRBD2 on 5 matching bases. CDR3 length: 14 residues. The germline V and J ends were trimmed by 7 bases and 4 bases, with 14 bases remaining between them. Germline CDR1 and CDR2: MDHEN and SYDVKM. The CDR3 sequence is CASTLRGPKNIQYF. In DNA, the CDR3 is TGTGCCAGCACCCTTCGGGGTCCAAAAAACATTCAGTACTTC.

The chain employs TRBV7-2 and TRBJ2-2; D may be TRBD1 (6 bases). V lost 1 base to trimming and J lost 1 base, with 13 bases between them. The V gene's germline CDR1 is SGHTA and CDR2 FQGNSA. This CDR3 comprises 17 residues. As DNA, the CDR3 is TGTGCCAGCAGCTTAGTTCCGGTGACAGGGAACACCGGGGAGCTGTTTTTT. Residues: CASSLVPVTGNTGELFF.

The V call is TRBV6-1, the J call TRBJ1-1, with D unresolved. From germline, CDR1 is MNHNS and CDR2 SASEGT. V lost 7 bases to trimming and J lost 3 bases, with 12 bases between them. CDR3 size: 13 residues. This CDR3 reads CASNFRVDTEAFF. CDR3 DNA: TGTGCCAGCAACTTTAGGGTCGACACTGAAGCTTTCTTT.

This chain connects TRBV4-1 to TRBJ2-6; D ambiguous. Germline values: CDR1 MGHRA, CDR2 YSYEKL. The CDR3 consists of 16 residues. The germline V and J ends were trimmed by 0 bases and 0 bases, with 6 bases remaining between them. The CDR3 spells CASSQDSTSGANVLTF. The CDR3 DNA is TGCGCCAGCAGCCAAGATTCTACCTCTGGGGCCAACGTCCTGACTTTC.

The rearrangement joins TRBV5-6 to TRBJ2-2; 8 bases line up with TRBD2. The CDR3 sequence is 17 residues long. Germline V gene sequence: CDR1 SGHDT, CDR2 YYEEEE. The V gene end was trimmed by 4 bases and the J gene end by 5 bases; junction bases not matched to a gene: 13. Here the CDR3 reads CASSGGAPAGDTGELFF. Written as DNA, the CDR3 is TGTGCCAGCAGCGGGGGAGCCCCAGCGGGAGATACCGGGGAGCTGTTTTTT.

The rearrangement uses TRBV2 and TRBJ1-5; the D gene is possibly TRBD1 (6 bases). Germline V gene data show CDR1 as SNHLY and CDR2 as FYNNEI. V was cut by 5 bases and J by 0 bases, with 11 bases left in between. This CDR3 is 15 amino acids long. CDR3 sequence (DNA): TGTGCCAGCAGTTCGGACAGCTATAGCAATCAGCCCCAGCATTTT. It is translated as CASSSDSYSNQPQHF.

The V and J genes are TRBV5-6 and TRBJ1-2, with D tentatively TRBD1 (5 bases). Germline V gene lookup returns CDR1 SGHDT and CDR2 YYEEEE. This CDR3 region has 13 residues. V lost 1 base, J lost 8 bases, and 12 bases lay in between. Written as DNA, the CDR3 is TGTGCCAGCAGCTTGCCCCAGGGATCCGGCTACACCTTC. Residues: CASSLPQGSGYTF.

The gene calls are TRBV6-5 and TRBJ2-7; no clear D gene. The CDR3 runs to 15 residues. Germline lookup yields CDR1 MNHEY and CDR2 SVGAGI. Trimming stripped 5 bases from V and 7 bases from J, with 21 bases between. DNA of the CDR3: TGTGCCAGCAGTCTCCAGCCGGGTTCGTCCCGGGAGCAGTACTTC. This codes for CASSLQPGSSREQYF.

The chain is built from TRBV19 and TRBJ2-1; D remains unclear. With 3 bases removed from V and 3 bases from J, the gap between germline ends came to 6 bases. The germline V gene encodes CDR1 LNHDA and CDR2 SQIVND (reference sequence). This CDR3 has 13 residues. This CDR3 reads CASSILGYNEQFF. The CDR3 coding sequence is TGTGCCAGTAGTATCCTGGGCTACAATGAGCAGTTCTTC.

This clone showed up just a few times. V usage is TRBV19 and J usage is TRBJ1-3, with no clear D. The germline gives CDR1 LNHDA, CDR2 SQIVND (reference sequence). This CDR3 has 14 residues. Between the trimmed V and J ends, which lost 6 bases and 2 bases, there was a span of 11 bases. The CDR3 loop is CASRGKQPGNTIYF. Here the CDR3 DNA reads TGTGCCAGTAGGGGGAAACAGCCTGGAAACACCATATATTTT.

There are a few counts of this clone. The chain employs TRBV6-6 and TRBJ2-3, with D possibly matching TRBD2 (7 bases). This CDR3 has 14 amino acids. Germline V CDR1 and CDR2: MNHNY, SVGAGI (reference sequence). V shed 8 bases and J shed 2 bases, with 14 bases lying between them. For the CDR3, the DNA is TGTGCCAGCGGAGGGGGGGCTCCCACAGATACGCAGTATTTT. This encodes CASGGGAPTDTQYF.

A few counts support this clone. This chain joins TRBV5-1 and TRBJ1-3, with D uncertain. V dropped 1 base and J dropped 7 bases, with 6 bases sitting between them. The CDR3 length is 12 residues. Germline CDR1 and CDR2: SGHRS and YFSETQ. Here the CDR3 DNA reads TGCGCCAGCAGCTTGTTAGGCAACACCATATATTTT. Amino acid sequence: CASSLLGNTIYF.

The chain has TRBV7-9 and TRBJ2-2; 10 bases fit TRBD1. The CDR3 length is 15 residues. V lost 6 bases, J lost 6 bases, and 7 bases stayed unmatched. Germline V gene lookup returns CDR1 SEHNR and CDR2 FQNEAQ (reference sequence). The CDR3 DNA sequence: TGTGCCAGCAGTTTGACAGGGGGCGGTGCCGGGGAGCTGTTTTTT. Its protein product is CASSLTGGGAGELFF.

The chain joins TRBV11-2 to TRBJ2-3, with TRBD2 matching over 7 bases. V dropped 5 bases and J dropped 6; count of bases not matched to a gene: 11. This CDR3 is 15 amino acids long. From germline, CDR1 is SGHAT and CDR2 FQNNGV. Here the CDR3 reads CASSPSGFKGDTQYF. The CDR3 nucleotides read TGTGCCAGCAGCCCTAGCGGATTCAAGGGGGATACGCAGTATTTT.

This clone was picked up a small number of times. The chain carries TRBV30 and TRBJ2-1; 7 positions match TRBD1. Trimming at V came to 2 bases and at J to 0 bases, leaving 4 bases not matched to a gene. Germline CDR1 reads GTSNPN; CDR2 reads SVGIG (reference sequence). The length of the CDR3 is 15 residues. CDR3 DNA: TGTGCCTGGAGTCGGGACAGCAGCTCCTACAATGAGCAGTTCTTC. Residues: CAWSRDSSSYNEQFF.

This clone was seen a handful of times. The chain links TRBV4-2 to TRBJ2-2; 8 bases are a match to TRBD2. The CDR3 has 15 residues. V shed 1 base and J 6 bases; nucleotides not matched to a gene: 4. Germline-derived CDR1 and CDR2 are LGHNA and YNFKEQ. DNA of the CDR3: TGTGCCAGCAGCCAAGTGGGCGGGGGGCCCGGGGAGCTGTTTTTT. This translates into CASSQVGGGPGELFF.

A remark on this clone: One junction end disagrees with the germline gene, perhaps due to a read error. The J gene is TRBJ2-1, the V gene TRBV6-5; 8 nucleotides agree with TRBD2. Germline values: CDR1 MNHEY, CDR2 SVGAGI. CDR3 length: 12 amino acids. Written as DNA, the CDR3 is TGCGCCAGCAGTCAACGGGAGGGTGAGCAGTTCTTC. It is translated as CASSQREGEQFF.

CDR3 bases: TGTGCCAGCAGCCGAGCGGTCGGAACCGGGGAGCTGTTTTTT. It translates to CASSRAVGTGELFF. V gene TRBV11-3 combines with J gene TRBJ2-2; tentatively, D is TRBD2 (5 bases). Trimming took off 5 bases at V and 5 bases at J, with 12 bases between the two ends. CDR3 length: 14 residues. In germline, CDR1 is SGHNT, CDR2 YENEEA.

The chain carries TRBV9 and TRBJ1-4, with D hard to call. From germline, CDR1 is SGDLS and CDR2 YYNGEE. The CDR3 is 15 amino acids. Trimming stripped 0 bases from V and 7 bases from J, with 13 bases between. The CDR3 bases are TGTGCCAGCAGCGTAGCGGGGATGGGTAGTGAAAAACTGTTTTTT. It codes for CASSVAGMGSEKLFF.

This chain links TRBV7-2 with TRBJ1-6, with no clear D. V dropped 7 bases and J dropped 4 bases, with 11 bases sitting between them. Germline V gene lookup returns CDR1 SGHTA and CDR2 FQGNSA. The CDR3 has 14 residues. CDR3: CASTWSQYNSPLHF. CDR3 sequence (DNA): TGTGCCAGCACCTGGTCCCAGTATAATTCACCCCTCCACTTT.

The chain is built from TRBV5-5 and TRBJ1-1; D ambiguous. V shed 0 bases and J shed 2 bases, with 14 bases lying between them. The CDR3 covers 16 residues. Germline CDR1 and CDR2: SGHKS and YYEKEE (reference sequence). In nucleotides, the CDR3 is TGTGCCAGCAGCTTGGTAATGGGGAGAGGAAACACTGAAGCTTTCTTT. Amino acids: CASSLVMGRGNTEAFF.